These T cell receptor beta chains were read from a single sample in a study of T cell responses to AZD1222 COVID-19 vaccine. The assay was immunoSEQ multiplex PCR, and TCRdb's table has in-frame clones only and misses some. The sample comprises some 98,000 clones, almost 90% of which are singletons, and approximately 16% rests with the top ten. The input for sequencing was peripheral blood, taken 28 days after the second AZD1222 dose. These receptors came from an adult who received the AZD1222 COVID-19 vaccine. Each CDR3 is given with its conserved first and last residue. The D gene is left open where the match is weak. The listing skips clone size in some rows; elsewhere it reads once, few, many or a size class.

>TRBD1|NA|TRBJ2-7|TRBV6-5
TGTGCCAGCAACCGGGACAGGGGGCTCTACGAGCAGTACTTC
CASNRDRGLYEQYF
>NA|NA|TRBJ1-1|TRBV19
TGTGCCAGTAGTATAGGGGGGGGCCGGGAGAGCACTGAAGCTTTCTTT
CASSIGGGRESTEAFF
>NA|NA|TRBJ1-5|TRBV19
TGTGCCAGTAGTATTTGGGCAGGGGAGCGCAATCAGCCCCAGCATTTT
CASSIWAGERNQPQHF
>NA|NA|TRBJ1-2|TRBV14
TGTGCCAGCAGTCGGGACGTCAACTATGGCTACACCTTC
CASSRDVNYGYTF
>TRBD1|NA|TRBJ1-1|TRBV3-1/TRBV3-2
TGTGCCAGCAGCCAAGTGGACAGGGGTGAAGCTTTCTTT
CASSQVDRGEAFF
>NA|NA|TRBJ2-7|TRBV10-3
TGTGCCATCAGCTCCAGGGAGGGGGCTGATGAGCAGTACTTC
CAISSREGADEQYF
>TRBD1|NA|TRBJ1-1|TRBV6-5
TGTGCCAGCAGTTACTCCGGACAGGGGGCTACTGAAGCTTTCTTT
CASSYSGQGATEAFF
>TRBD2|few|TRBJ2-3|TRBV19
TGTGCCAGTAGTGCCCGGGGTAGCGGGGTTAGCACAGATACGCAGTATTTT
CASSARGSGVSTDTQYF
>TRBD1|NA|TRBJ2-5|TRBV19
TGTGCCAGTAGTAGGGGGACAGGCCAAGAGACCCAGTACTTC
CASSRGTGQETQYF
>NA|NA|TRBJ1-6|TRBV2
TGTGCCAGCAGTGAAGCAGAGGCAGGGGTGTTCGCTAAGCACTTTTTT
CASSEAEAGVFAKHFF
>NA|NA|TRBJ2-3|TRBV4-1
TGCGCCAGCAGCCTCTCCCCGGGCACAGATACGCAGTATTTT
CASSLSPGTDTQYF
>NA|NA|TRBJ1-1|TRBV6-5
TGTGCCACCTCACCCAGGCCCTTGACGAACACTGAAGCTTTCTTT
CATSPRPLTNTEAFF
>TRBD1|NA|TRBJ1-2|TRBV10-3
TGTGCCATCAGTGATCGTACAGGGGATCTCTATGGCTACACCTTC
CAISDRTGDLYGYTF
>NA|NA|TRBJ1-5|TRBV2
TGTGCCAGCAGGCAGGGGAACGGCAATCAGCCCCAGCATTTT
CASRQGNGNQPQHF
>TRBD2|NA|TRBJ2-3|TRBV2
TGTGCCAGCAGACCGACTAGCGGCTCCCCGGCGGATACGCAGTATTTT
CASRPTSGSPADTQYF
>NA|NA|TRBJ2-1|TRBV19
TGTGCCAGTAGCCCACGACCCGGGAATGAGCAGTTCTTC
CASSPRPGNEQFF
>NA|NA|TRBJ2-2|TRBV30
TGTGCCTGGAATGGGAAGGCAGCCCTTCGTACCGGGGAGCTGTTTTTT
CAWNGKAALRTGELFF
>TRBD2|few|TRBJ2-3|TRBV5-1
TGCGCCAGCAGCTTGGTGCCCGAGCGGGAGCGCGATACGCAGTATTTT
CASSLVPERERDTQYF
>TRBD2|NA|TRBJ2-1|TRBV6-5
TGTGCCAGCAGGACTAGCGGGAACCTTTACAATGAGCAGTTCTTC
CASRTSGNLYNEQFF
>NA|NA|TRBJ2-7|TRBV19
TGTGCCAGTAGTATAGACGGTTACGAGCAGTACTTC
CASSIDGYEQYF
>TRBD2|NA|TRBJ2-3|TRBV10-2
TGCGCCAGCAGGGGGACTAGCGGGAGACGGACAGATACGCAGTATTTT
CASRGTSGRRTDTQYF
>NA|NA|TRBJ1-4|TRBV7-6
TGTGCCAGCAGCTTAGGGCAGGGCGGGGGTGAAAAACTGTTTTTT
CASSLGQGGGEKLFF
>TRBD2|NA|TRBJ2-4|TRBV5-1
TGCGCCAGCAGCCGGGGGGCTAGCGGGGAAAACATTCAGTACTTC
CASSRGASGENIQYF
>NA|NA|TRBJ1-1|TRBV19
TGTGCCAGTAGTCCAGGTTGGGACACTGAAGCTTTCTTT
CASSPGWDTEAFF
>NA|NA|TRBJ2-6|TRBV30
TGTGCCTGGAGTGGTGGGGCCAACGTCCTGACTTTC
CAWSGGANVLTF
>NA|NA|TRBJ1-1|TRBV30
TGTGCCTGGAGTGGACAGCCGAACACTGAAGCTTTCTTT
CAWSGQPNTEAFF
>NA|once|TRBJ1-2|TRBV5-1
TGCGCCAGCAGCTTGGGGTACAGGGTTTATGGCTACACCTTC
CASSLGYRVYGYTF
>TRBD2|NA|TRBJ2-7|TRBV6-2/TRBV6-3
TGTGCCAGCAGCCTCCCTAGCGGGCTTGATTACGAGCAGTACTTC
CASSLPSGLDYEQYF
>NA|NA|TRBJ2-7|TRBV20-1
TGCAGTGCCAGACGAGGCGAGCAGTACTTC
CSARRGEQYF
>NA|NA|TRBJ2-5|TRBV4-1
TGCGCCAGCAGCCAAGTTTTGACTCCTGCTGCTGGGACCCAGTACTTC
CASSQVLTPAAGTQYF
>TRBD1|few|TRBJ1-2|TRBV11-2
TGTGCCAGCAGGTTCGGGACAGTGGATGGCTACACCTTC
CASRFGTVDGYTF
>TRBD2|NA|TRBJ2-7|TRBV20-1
TGCAGTGCTAGTGCAGGAGGACTAGCGGGAGTCTCCTACGAGCAGTACTTC
CSASAGGLAGVSYEQYF
>TRBD1|NA|TRBJ2-5|TRBV10-2
TGCGCCAGCAGCCTTACAGGGGACGAGACCCAGTACTTC
CASSLTGDETQYF
>NA|once|TRBJ2-1|TRBV11-2
TGTGCCAGCAGCTCTACCGGGACTCACGTCTACAATGAGCAGTTCTTC
CASSSTGTHVYNEQFF
>TRBD1|NA|TRBJ1-5|TRBV6-5
TGTGCCAGCAGAGAGGACAGGGTCATCAATCAGCCCCAGCATTTT
CASREDRVINQPQHF
>NA|NA|TRBJ1-1|TRBV10-1
TGCGCCAGCAGTGAGTCCCTCGGCGGCACTGAAGCTTTCTTT
CASSESLGGTEAFF
>TRBD1|NA|TRBJ1-5|TRBV6-2/TRBV6-3
TGTGCCAGCAGTAACAGGGGGGAGTTCAATCAGCCCCAGCATTTT
CASSNRGEFNQPQHF
>NA|once|TRBJ1-4|TRBV6-5
TGTGCCAGCAGCCAGGACGGATGGGGAAAACTGTTTTTT
CASSQDGWGKLFF
>NA|NA|TRBJ1-1|TRBV21-1
TGTGCCAGCCGGGGGGGACAGCCTGAAGCTTTCTTT
CASRGGQPEAFF
>TRBD2|NA|TRBJ2-3|TRBV30
TGTGCCTGGAGTAGGGGGACTAGCGGGAAGTCAGATACGCAGTATTTT
CAWSRGTSGKSDTQYF
>TRBD2|NA|TRBJ2-7|TRBV5-4
TGTGCCAGCAGCTGGGGGACTAGCGTGTACGAGCAGTACTTC
CASSWGTSVYEQYF
>NA|NA|TRBJ1-4|TRBV18
TGTGCCAGCTCACCACGCGACCCCCGAGGGGCCATTGAAAAACTGTTTTTT
CASSPRDPRGAIEKLFF
>NA|NA|TRBJ2-2|TRBV5-4
TGTGCCAGCAGCTTGGCTATGCGGCAGGACACCGGGGAGCTGTTTTTT
CASSLAMRQDTGELFF
>TRBD1|NA|TRBJ2-5|TRBV9
TGTGCCAGCAGCGTACTCGGGACAGCTAAAGAGACCCAGTACTTC
CASSVLGTAKETQYF
>NA|NA|TRBJ2-1|TRBV6-4
TGTGCCAGCAGTAAACAGGGCGGTGAGCAGTTCTTC
CASSKQGGEQFF
>TRBD2|NA|TRBJ2-1|TRBV14
TGTGCCAGCAGCCCCCCAGCGGGGAGTCCCGGCAATGAGCAGTTCTTC
CASSPPAGSPGNEQFF
>TRBD1|NA|TRBJ2-7|TRBV27
TGTGCCAGCTCGAGGACAGGACCCTACGAGCAGTACTTC
CASSRTGPYEQYF
>NA|NA|TRBJ1-1|TRBV3-1/TRBV3-2
TGTGCCAGCAGCCTTGGACAGCTTGAAGCTTTCTTT
CASSLGQLEAFF
>TRBD1|NA|TRBJ2-1|TRBV19
TGTGCCAGCCGAACCGGGACAGTCTACAATGAGCAGTTCTTC
CASRTGTVYNEQFF
>NA|few|TRBJ2-4|TRBV9
TGTGCCAGCAGCGTCGCCGATTACGCCAAAAACATTCAGTACTTC
CASSVADYAKNIQYF
>TRBD1|NA|TRBJ2-5|TRBV6-5
TGTGCCAGCAGTTACCTCCTAGGGGGCGGGGAGACCCAGTACTTC
CASSYLLGGGETQYF
>TRBD1|NA|TRBJ1-1|TRBV5-1
TGCGCCAGCAGCTCGACAGGGGTGGCCACTGAAGCTTTCTTT
CASSSTGVATEAFF
>TRBD1|NA|TRBJ2-7|TRBV30
TGTGCCTGGACACCTCGGACAGGAGCCTACGAGCAGTACTTC
CAWTPRTGAYEQYF
>TRBD1|NA|TRBJ2-7|TRBV6-1
TGTGCCAGCAGTGAAGTGGGGACAGAGTTCTACGAGCAGTACTTC
CASSEVGTEFYEQYF
>NA|NA|TRBJ2-5|TRBV3-1/TRBV3-2
TGTGCCAGCAGCCTTGTAAGTTCGGAGACCCAGTACTTC
CASSLVSSETQYF